This TCR beta chain emerged from a study of cytomegalovirus exposure and HLA in healthy donors (TCRdb year 2017). About the full investigation: According to a later analysis, one platform produced both the approximately 110 validation repertoires and the 550 to 800 repertoires of the first cohort. The aim of the study was to test whether cataloging public T cell receptors could identify signatures of past pathogen exposure. Along with the roughly 670-subject first cohort, a separate validation cohort of roughly 110 different subjects was used. To predict cytomegalovirus infection status, the study combined high-throughput TCR immunosequencing, statistical association of individual TCRs with disease status, and machine learning.

Paper-wide results and their limitations: A few of the identified cytomegalovirus-associated TCR beta chains were confirmed in vitro to be specific for cytomegalovirus antigens. The validation cohort had no HLA typing available for a later analysis, so co-occurrence within that cohort was assessed over all 120 or so repertoires. In the study, 150 to 200 TCR beta chains were listed as associated with cytomegalovirus. Cytomegalovirus status was reported to be diagnosed by the classifier with high specificity and sensitivity in both the original and validation cohorts. In a later analysis, TCRs clustered in the first cohort were found to also tend to co-occur in the 120 validation repertoires, with 90% to 95% of cluster scores above 0. The authors suggested that the approach could potentially be generalized to other disease states and immunological phenotypes. Most TCR sequences were seen in very few donors, while some public TCRs were found in many individuals.

Of note for this clone: Its antigen specificity is not known. No per-base quality is available; no much larger clone lies one base away.

The donors belonged to the validation cohort of approximately 130 subjects, which was separate from the approximately 700-subject first cohort. Via the germline V gene (reference sequence), CDR1 is PRHDT and CDR2 FYEKMQ. The V and J ends are trimmed by 2 bases and 7 bases, leaving 11 bases between them. Its CDR3 holds 14 amino acids, cysteine through phenylalanine. The kept DNA is CDR3 alone, 42 bases in frame from the first base. The receptor library was made with the immunoSEQ multiplex PCR assay. The authors' pipeline ran thus. To diagnose cytomegalovirus status from the catalog of TCR beta chain sequences, a statistical classification framework was built. Drawn from immuneACCESS, this table holds only the in-frame rearrangements with V and J called that TCRdb kept. Clones are partly lost; checked studies trace under half to an unresolved V gene and leave the rest unexplained. V and J calls and clone size are as listed in that table; D and trimming were resolved from the DNA. This sample lists more than 85,000 clones; around nine tenths were detected once. The top ten clonotypes cover about 2% of the sample.

The sequenced material came from PBMCs. This TCR was recovered from a woman aged 18-29 years in good health and CMV-seronegative. The V and J genes are TRBV13 and TRBJ1-4; no D gene can be assigned with confidence. CDR3 sequence: CASSLLGMGEKLFF. The nucleotide sequence is given as TGTGCCAGCAGCTTACTCGGGATGGGTGAAAAACTGTTTTTT.